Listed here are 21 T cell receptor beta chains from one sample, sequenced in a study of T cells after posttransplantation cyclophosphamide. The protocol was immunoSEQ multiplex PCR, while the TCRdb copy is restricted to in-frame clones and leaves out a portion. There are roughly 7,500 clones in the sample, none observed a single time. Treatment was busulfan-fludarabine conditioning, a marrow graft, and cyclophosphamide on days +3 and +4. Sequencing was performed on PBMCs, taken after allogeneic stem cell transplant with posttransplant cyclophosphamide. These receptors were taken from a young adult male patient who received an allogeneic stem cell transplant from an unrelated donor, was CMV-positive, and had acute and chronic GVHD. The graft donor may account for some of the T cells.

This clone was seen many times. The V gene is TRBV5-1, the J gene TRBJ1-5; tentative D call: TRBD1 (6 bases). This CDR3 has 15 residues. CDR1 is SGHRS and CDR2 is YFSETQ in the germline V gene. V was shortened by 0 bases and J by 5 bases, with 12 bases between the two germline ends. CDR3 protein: CASSLGGQLHQPQHF. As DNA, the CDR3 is TGCGCCAGCAGCTTGGGAGGACAGCTGCATCAGCCCCAGCATTTT. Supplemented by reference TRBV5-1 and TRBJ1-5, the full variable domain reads KAGVTQTPRYLIKTRGQQVTLSCSPISGHRSVSWYQQTPGQGLQFLFEYFSETQRNKGNFPGRFSGRQFSNSRSEMNVSTLELGDSALYLCASSLGGQLHQPQHFGDGTRLSIL.

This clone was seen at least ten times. CDR3 protein: CASSPPETGGTYTQYF. In DNA form, the CDR3 reads TGTGCCAGCTCTCCTCCGGAGACAGGGGGCACGTATACGCAGTATTTT. The gene calls are TRBV18 and TRBJ2-3; 10 positions match TRBD1. Unmatched junction bases numbered 13, after V lost 6 bases and J lost 7 bases. The CDR3 totals 16 residues. CDR1 is KGHSH, CDR2 LQKENI, per germline.

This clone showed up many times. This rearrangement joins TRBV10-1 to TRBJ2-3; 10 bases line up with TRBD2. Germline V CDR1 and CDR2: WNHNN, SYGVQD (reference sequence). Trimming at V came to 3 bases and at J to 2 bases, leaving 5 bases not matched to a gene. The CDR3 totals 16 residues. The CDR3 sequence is CASSDPAGGVTDTQYF. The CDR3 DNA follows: TGCGCCAGCAGTGACCCAGCGGGGGGGGTCACAGATACGCAGTATTTT.

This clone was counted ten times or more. The CDR3 here is CASMRSGKQGNTIYF. CDR3 nucleotide sequence: TGTGCCAGCATGAGGTCGGGGAAACAGGGAAACACCATATATTTT. The chain has TRBV28 and TRBJ1-3; no clear D gene. Germline assignment: CDR1 MDHEN and CDR2 SYDVKM. V lost 7 bases, J lost 4 bases, and 17 bases lay in between. The CDR3 is 15 residues long.

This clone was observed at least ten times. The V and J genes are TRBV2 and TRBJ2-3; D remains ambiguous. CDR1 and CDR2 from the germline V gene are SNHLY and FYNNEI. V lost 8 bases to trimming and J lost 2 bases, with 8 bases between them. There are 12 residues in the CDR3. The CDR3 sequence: CASHQDTDTQYF. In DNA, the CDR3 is TGTGCCAGCCATCAGGACACAGATACGCAGTATTTT.

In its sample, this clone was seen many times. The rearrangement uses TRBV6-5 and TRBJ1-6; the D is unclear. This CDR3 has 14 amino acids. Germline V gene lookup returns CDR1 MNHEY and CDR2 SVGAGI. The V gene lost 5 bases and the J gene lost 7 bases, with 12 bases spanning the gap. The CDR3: CASSTSLGNSPLHF. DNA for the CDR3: TGTGCCAGCAGTACGTCCTTGGGCAATTCACCCCTCCACTTT.

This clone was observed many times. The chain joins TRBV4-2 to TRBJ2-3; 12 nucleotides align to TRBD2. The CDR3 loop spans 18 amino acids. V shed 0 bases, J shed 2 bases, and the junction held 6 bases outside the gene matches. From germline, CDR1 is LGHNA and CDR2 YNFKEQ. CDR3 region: CASSQDSLAGGVTDTQYF. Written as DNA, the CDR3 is TGTGCCAGCAGCCAAGATAGTCTAGCGGGGGGGGTCACAGATACGCAGTATTTT.

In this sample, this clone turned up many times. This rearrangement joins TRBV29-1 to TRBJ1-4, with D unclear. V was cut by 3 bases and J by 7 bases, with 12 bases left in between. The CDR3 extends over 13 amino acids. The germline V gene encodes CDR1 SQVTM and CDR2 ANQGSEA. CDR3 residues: CSVDGAEGEKLFF. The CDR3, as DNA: TGCAGCGTTGACGGAGCCGAGGGTGAAAAACTGTTTTTT.

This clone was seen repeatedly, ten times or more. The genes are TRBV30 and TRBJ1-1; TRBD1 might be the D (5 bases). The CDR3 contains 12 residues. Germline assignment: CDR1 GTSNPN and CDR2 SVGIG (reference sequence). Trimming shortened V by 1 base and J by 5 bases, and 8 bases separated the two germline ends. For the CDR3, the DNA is TGTGCCTGGAGTGGGGGGGATACTGAAGCTTTCTTT. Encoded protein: CAWSGGDTEAFF.

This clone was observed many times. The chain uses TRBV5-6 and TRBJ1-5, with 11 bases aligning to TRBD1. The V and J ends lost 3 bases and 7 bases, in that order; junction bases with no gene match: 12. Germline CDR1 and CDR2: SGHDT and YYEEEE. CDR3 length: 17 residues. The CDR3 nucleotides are TGTGCCAGCAGCTCGGGGACGGGACAGGGGGTCAGGCAGCCCCAGCATTTT. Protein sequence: CASSSGTGQGVRQPQHF.

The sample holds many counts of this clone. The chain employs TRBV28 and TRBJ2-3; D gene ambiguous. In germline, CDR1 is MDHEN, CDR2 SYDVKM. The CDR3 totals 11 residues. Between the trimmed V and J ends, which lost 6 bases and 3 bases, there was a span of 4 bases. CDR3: CASSRTDTQYF. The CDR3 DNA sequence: TGTGCCAGCAGCCGGACAGATACGCAGTATTTT.

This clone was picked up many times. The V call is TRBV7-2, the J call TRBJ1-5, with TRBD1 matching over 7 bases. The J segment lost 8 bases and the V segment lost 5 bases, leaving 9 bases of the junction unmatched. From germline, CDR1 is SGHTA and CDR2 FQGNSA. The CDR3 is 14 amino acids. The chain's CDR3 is CASSTRTGVKPQHF. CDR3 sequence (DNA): TGTGCCAGCAGCACCCGGACAGGTGTGAAGCCCCAGCATTTT.

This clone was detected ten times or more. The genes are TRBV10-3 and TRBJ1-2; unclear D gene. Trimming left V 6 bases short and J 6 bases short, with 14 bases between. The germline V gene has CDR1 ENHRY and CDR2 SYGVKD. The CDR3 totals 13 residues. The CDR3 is CAISSSLNDGYTF. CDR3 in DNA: TGTGCCATCAGCTCCAGTCTCAACGATGGCTACACCTTC.

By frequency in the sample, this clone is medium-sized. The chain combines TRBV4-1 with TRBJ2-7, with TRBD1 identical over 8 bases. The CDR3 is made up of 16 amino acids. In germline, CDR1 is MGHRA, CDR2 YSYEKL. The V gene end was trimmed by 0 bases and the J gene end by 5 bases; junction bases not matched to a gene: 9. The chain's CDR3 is CASSQDPSRGLHEQYF. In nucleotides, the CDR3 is TGCGCCAGCAGCCAAGATCCGAGCAGGGGGCTTCACGAGCAGTACTTC.

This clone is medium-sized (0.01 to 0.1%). The CDR3, as DNA: TGTGCCAGCAGCTTTCCAACAGGTGGCCGGGGCAATCAGCCCCAGCATTTT. Protein product: CASSFPTGGRGNQPQHF. This chain uses TRBV7-2 with TRBJ1-5, with a tentative D call TRBD1 (5 bases). CDR3 length: 17 amino acids. V was clipped by 3 bases and J by 2 bases, with 17 bases between them. Germline V lookup: CDR1 SGHTA, CDR2 FQGNSA.

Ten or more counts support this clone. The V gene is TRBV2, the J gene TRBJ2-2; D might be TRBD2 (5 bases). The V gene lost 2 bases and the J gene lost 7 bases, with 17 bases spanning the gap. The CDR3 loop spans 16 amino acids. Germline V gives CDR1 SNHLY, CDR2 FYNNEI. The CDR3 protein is CASSELAGSSGGELFF. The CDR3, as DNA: TGTGCCAGCAGTGAACTGGCGGGCTCCTCTGGCGGGGAGCTGTTTTTT.

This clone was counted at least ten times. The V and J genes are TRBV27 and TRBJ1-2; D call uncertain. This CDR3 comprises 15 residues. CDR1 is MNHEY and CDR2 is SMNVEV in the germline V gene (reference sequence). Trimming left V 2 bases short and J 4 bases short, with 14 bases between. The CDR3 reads CASSLAGNPGYGYTF. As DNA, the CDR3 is TGTGCCAGCAGTTTAGCGGGGAATCCTGGCTATGGCTACACCTTC.

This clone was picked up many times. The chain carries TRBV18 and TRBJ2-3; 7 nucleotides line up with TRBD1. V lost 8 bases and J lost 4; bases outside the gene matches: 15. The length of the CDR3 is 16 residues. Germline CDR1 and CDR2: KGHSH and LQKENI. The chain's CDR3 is CASPYPGGSRADTQYF. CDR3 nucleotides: TGTGCCAGCCCCTACCCAGGGGGAAGTAGGGCAGATACGCAGTATTTT. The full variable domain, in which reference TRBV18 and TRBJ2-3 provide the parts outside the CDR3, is NAGVMQNPRHLVRRRGQEARLRCSPMKGHSHVYWYRQLPEEGLKFMVYLQKENIIDESGMPKERFSAEFPKEGPSILRIQQVVRGDSAAYFCASPYPGGSRADTQYFGPGTRLTVL.

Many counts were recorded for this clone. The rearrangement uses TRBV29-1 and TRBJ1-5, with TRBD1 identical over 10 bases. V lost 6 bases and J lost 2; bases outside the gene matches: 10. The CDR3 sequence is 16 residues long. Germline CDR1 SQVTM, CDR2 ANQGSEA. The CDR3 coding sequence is TGCAGCGTCGGACAGGGGGTTTCGTTAGGCAATCAGCCCCAGCATTTT. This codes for CSVGQGVSLGNQPQHF.

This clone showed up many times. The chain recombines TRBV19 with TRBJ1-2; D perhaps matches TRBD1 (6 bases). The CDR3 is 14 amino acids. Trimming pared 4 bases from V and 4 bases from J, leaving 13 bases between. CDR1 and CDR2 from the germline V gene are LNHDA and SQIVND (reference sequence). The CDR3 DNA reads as TGTGCCAGTAGTACCACAACAGGGACCTATGGCTACACCTTC. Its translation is CASSTTTGTYGYTF.

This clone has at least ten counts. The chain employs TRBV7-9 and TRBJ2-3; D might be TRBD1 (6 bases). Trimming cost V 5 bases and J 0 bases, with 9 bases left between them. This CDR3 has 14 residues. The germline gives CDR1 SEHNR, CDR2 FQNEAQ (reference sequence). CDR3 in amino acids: CASSQGTSTDTQYF. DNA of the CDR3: TGTGCCAGCAGCCAGGGGACCAGCACAGATACGCAGTATTTT.